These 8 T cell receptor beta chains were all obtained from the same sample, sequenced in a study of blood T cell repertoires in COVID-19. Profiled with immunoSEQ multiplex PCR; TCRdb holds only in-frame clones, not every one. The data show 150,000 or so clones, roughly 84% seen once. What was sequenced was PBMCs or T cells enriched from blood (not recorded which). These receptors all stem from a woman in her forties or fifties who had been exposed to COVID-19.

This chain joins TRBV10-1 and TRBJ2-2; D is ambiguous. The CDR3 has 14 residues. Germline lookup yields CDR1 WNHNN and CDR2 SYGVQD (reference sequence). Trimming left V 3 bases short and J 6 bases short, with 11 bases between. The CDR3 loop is CASSDRSTAGELFF. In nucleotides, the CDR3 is TGCGCCAGCAGTGACAGGTCTACGGCCGGGGAGCTGTTTTTT.

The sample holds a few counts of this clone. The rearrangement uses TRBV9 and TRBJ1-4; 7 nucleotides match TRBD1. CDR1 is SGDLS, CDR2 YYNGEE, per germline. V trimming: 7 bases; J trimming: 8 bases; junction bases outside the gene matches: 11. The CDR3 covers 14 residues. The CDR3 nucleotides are TGTGCCAGCTCTAGGACAGGCCCAGAGGAAAAACTGTTTTTT. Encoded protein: CASSRTGPEEKLFF.

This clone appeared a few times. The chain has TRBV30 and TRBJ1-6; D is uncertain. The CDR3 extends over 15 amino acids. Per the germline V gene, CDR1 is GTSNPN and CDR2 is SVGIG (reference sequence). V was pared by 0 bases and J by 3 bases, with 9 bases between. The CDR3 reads CAWSVFGSYNSPLHF. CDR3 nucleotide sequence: TGTGCCTGGAGTGTATTCGGGAGCTATAATTCACCCCTCCACTTT.

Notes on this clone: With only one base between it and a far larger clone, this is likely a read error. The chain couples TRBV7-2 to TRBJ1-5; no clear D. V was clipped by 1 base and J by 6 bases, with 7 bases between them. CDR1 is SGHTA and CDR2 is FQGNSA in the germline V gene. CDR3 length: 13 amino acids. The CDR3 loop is CASSLGRGQPQHF. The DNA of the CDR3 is TGTGCCAGCAGCTTAGGACGAGGTCAGCCCCAGCATTTT.

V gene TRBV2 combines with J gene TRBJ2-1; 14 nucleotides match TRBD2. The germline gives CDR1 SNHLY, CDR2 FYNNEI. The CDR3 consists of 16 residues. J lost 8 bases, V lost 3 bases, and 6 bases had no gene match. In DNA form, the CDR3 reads TGTGCCAGCAGTGAGACTAGCGGGGGGGCTCGGGATGAGCAGTTCTTC. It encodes CASSETSGGARDEQFF.

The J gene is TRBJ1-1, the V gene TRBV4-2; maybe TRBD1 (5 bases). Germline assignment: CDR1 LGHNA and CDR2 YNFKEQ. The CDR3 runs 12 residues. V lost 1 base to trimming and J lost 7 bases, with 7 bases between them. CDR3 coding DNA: TGTGCCAGCAGCCAAGGGGGGGGTGAAGCTTTCTTT. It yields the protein CASSQGGGEAFF.

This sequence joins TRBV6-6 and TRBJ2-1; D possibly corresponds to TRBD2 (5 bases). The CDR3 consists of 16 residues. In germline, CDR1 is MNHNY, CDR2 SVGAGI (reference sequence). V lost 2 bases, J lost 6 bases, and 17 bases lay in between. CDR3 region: CASSYVTLVGSNEQFF. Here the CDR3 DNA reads TGTGCCAGCAGTTACGTCACCTTGGTGGGGAGCAATGAGCAGTTCTTC.

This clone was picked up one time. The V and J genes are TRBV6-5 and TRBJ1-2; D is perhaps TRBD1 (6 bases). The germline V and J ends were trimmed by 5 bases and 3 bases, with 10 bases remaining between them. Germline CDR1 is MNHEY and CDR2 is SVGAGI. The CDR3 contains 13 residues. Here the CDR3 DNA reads TGTGCCAGCAGTACGGACAGATACTATGGCTACACCTTC. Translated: CASSTDRYYGYTF.